A single sample is the source of the 5 T cell receptor beta chains below, sequenced in a study of PD-1 blockade in classical Hodgkin lymphoma. The time point is: cycle 4 day 1 (C4D1), after less than 7 weeks of nivolumab. Each patient relapsed following autologous stem cell transplantation, and prior brentuximab vedotin exposure differed. TCRdb's copy holds only in-frame clones and misses some; the assay was immunoSEQ multiplex PCR. Among over 60,000 clones listed, more than 90% were seen once. Sequencing used peripheral blood mononuclear cells (PBMCs), obtained before the fourth cycle of nivolumab. The receptors come from a human donor with classical Hodgkin lymphoma.

The chain couples TRBV28 to TRBJ2-1, with 13 nucleotides matching TRBD2. V was clipped by 10 bases and J by 10 bases; unmatched bases: 10. Germline V gene sequence: CDR1 MDHEN, CDR2 SYDVKM. The CDR3 runs 14 residues. The CDR3 DNA reads as TGTGCCACCAAACTAGCGGGAGGGCCGCGGGAGCAGTTCTTC. Protein sequence: CATKLAGGPREQFF.

V usage is TRBV18 and J usage is TRBJ1-6; possibly TRBD1 for D (5 bases). This CDR3 has 19 amino acids. CDR1 is KGHSH and CDR2 is LQKENI in the germline V gene. With 3 bases removed from V and 4 bases from J, the gap between germline ends came to 22 bases. The CDR3 loop reads CASSPSPLREGFYNSPLHF. CDR3 in DNA: TGTGCCAGCTCACCTTCCCCGCTCAGGGAGGGGTTTTATAATTCACCCCTCCACTTT.

This clone has just a few counts. The CDR3: CASSPSTIPGGYGNTIYF. CDR3 in DNA: TGTGCCAGCAGCCCAAGTACCATTCCGGGGGGTTACGGAAACACCATATATTTT. This chain links TRBV4-2 with TRBJ1-3; tentatively, D is TRBD1 (5 bases). The CDR3 extends over 18 amino acids. Germline V CDR1 and CDR2: LGHNA, YNFKEQ. Trimming took off 4 bases at V and 4 bases at J, with 23 bases between the two ends.

The rearrangement uses TRBV5-1 and TRBJ1-6; perhaps TRBD1 as D (6 bases). The CDR3 runs to 14 residues. Germline lookup yields CDR1 SGHRS and CDR2 YFSETQ. V was cut by 4 bases and J by 7 bases, with 12 bases left in between. The chain's CDR3 is CASSEDSTNSPLHF. CDR3 bases: TGCGCCAGCAGCGAGGACAGCACGAATTCACCCCTCCACTTT.

The J gene is TRBJ2-1, the V gene TRBV7-9; D is unresolved. This CDR3 has 12 residues. The V gene's germline CDR1 is SEHNR and CDR2 FQNEAQ (reference sequence). Trimming pared 3 bases from V and 7 bases from J, leaving 7 bases between. CDR3 loop: CASSFGSNEQFF. The CDR3 nucleotides are TGTGCCAGCAGCTTCGGGTCGAATGAGCAGTTCTTC.